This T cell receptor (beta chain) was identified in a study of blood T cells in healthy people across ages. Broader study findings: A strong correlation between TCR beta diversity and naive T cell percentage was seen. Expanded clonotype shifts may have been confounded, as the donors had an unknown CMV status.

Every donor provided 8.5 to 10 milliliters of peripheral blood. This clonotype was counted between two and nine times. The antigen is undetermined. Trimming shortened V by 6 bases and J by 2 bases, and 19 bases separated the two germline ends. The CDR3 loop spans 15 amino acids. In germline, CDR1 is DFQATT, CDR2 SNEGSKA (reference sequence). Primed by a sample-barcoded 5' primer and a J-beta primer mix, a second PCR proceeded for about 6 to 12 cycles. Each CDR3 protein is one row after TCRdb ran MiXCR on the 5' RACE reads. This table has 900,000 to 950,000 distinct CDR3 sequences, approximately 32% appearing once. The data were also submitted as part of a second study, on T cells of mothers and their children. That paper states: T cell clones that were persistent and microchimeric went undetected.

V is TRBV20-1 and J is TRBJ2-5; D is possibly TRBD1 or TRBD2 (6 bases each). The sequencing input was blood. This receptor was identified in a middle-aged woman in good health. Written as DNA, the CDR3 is TGCAGTGCCATACGGGGGCGGGGTCCTCAAGAGACCCAGTACTTC. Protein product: CSAIRGRGPQETQYF.